These 11 T cell receptor beta chains originate from one sample sequenced in a study of blood T cell repertoires in COVID-19. Here immunoSEQ multiplex PCR was the method, and the copy in TCRdb shows in-frame clones only, minus some. The sample lists around 130,000 clones; roughly four fifths were seen once. Sequencing was performed on peripheral blood. These receptors came from a woman aged 80 or over with acute or convalescent COVID-19.

The CDR3 here is CASSLVGGELFF. The CDR3 coding sequence is TGCGCCAGCAGCTTGGTCGGCGGGGAGCTGTTTTTT. This chain joins TRBV5-1 and TRBJ2-2; D not resolved. Trimming stripped 0 bases from V and 7 bases from J, with 4 bases between. The CDR3 length is 12 residues. Germline values: CDR1 SGHRS, CDR2 YFSETQ.

The chain joins TRBV4-1 to TRBJ2-7; TRBD2 aligns across 13 bases. Germline V gives CDR1 MGHRA, CDR2 YSYEKL. V was pared by 3 bases and J by 3 bases, with 8 bases of the junction left unmatched. CDR3 size: 17 residues. CDR3 amino acids: CASSQRGLAGAIYEQYF. The CDR3 DNA reads as TGCGCCAGCAGCCAGAGAGGACTAGCGGGAGCAATCTACGAGCAGTACTTC.

The chain has TRBV2 and TRBJ2-2, with 7 bases matching TRBD1. The CDR3 is 15 amino acids. Germline values: CDR1 SNHLY, CDR2 FYNNEI. V dropped 7 bases and J dropped 3; count of bases not matched to a gene: 8. CDR3 DNA: TGTGCCAGCACTCTTAGGACAGGAGACACCGGGGAGCTGTTTTTT. Its protein is CASTLRTGDTGELFF.

Only a few counts were recorded for this clone. V gene TRBV5-1 combines with J gene TRBJ2-2; TRBD2 aligns across 7 bases. Germline CDR1 SGHRS, CDR2 YFSETQ. This CDR3 contains 17 residues. Trimming cost V 4 bases and J 5 bases; bases outside gene matches: 14. In nucleotides, the CDR3 is TGCGCCAGCAGCGTTTACCCACTAGCGCAACGGACCGGGGAGCTGTTTTTT. It codes for CASSVYPLAQRTGELFF.

V usage is TRBV21-1 and J usage is TRBJ2-1; no check of the table's D call, TRBD2, against the DNA was made. TRBV21-1 is marked as a pseudogene. The CDR3 is 17 amino acids. CDR3 region: CASSATSGSFSYNEQFF. CDR3 DNA sequence: TGTGCCAGCAGCGCCACTAGCGGAAGTTTCTCCTACAATGAGCAGTTCTTC.

This clone occurred once. The chain recombines TRBV2 with TRBJ2-3, with 7 bases identical to TRBD2. V was pared by 6 bases and J by 1 base, with 10 bases of the junction left unmatched. CDR1 is SNHLY, CDR2 FYNNEI, per germline. The CDR3 contains 16 residues. CDR3 sequence (DNA): TGTGCCAGCAGGGACCCGCGGGGGTTCGGCACAGATACGCAGTATTTT. Protein product: CASRDPRGFGTDTQYF.

The chain links TRBV10-3 to TRBJ2-7; TRBD1 agrees at 10 bases. The CDR3 totals 14 residues. Per germline, CDR1 ENHRY and CDR2 SYGVKD. With 10 bases clipped from V and 4 bases from J, the junction kept 10 bases outside the gene matches. The CDR3 protein is CATAGGQGIYEQYF. CDR3 nucleotides: TGTGCCACGGCCGGGGGACAGGGGATTTACGAGCAGTACTTC.

The V call is TRBV5-1, the J call TRBJ1-6; D possibly corresponds to TRBD1 (5 bases). The germline V and J ends were trimmed by 1 base and 10 bases, with 15 bases remaining between them. The V gene's germline CDR1 is SGHRS and CDR2 YFSETQ. CDR3 length: 15 amino acids. The CDR3 region is CASSLSGGEKSPLHF. The CDR3, as DNA: TGCGCCAGCAGCTTGTCGGGGGGTGAAAAGTCACCCCTCCACTTT.

V and J are TRBV27 and TRBJ1-1; TRBD1 matches at 7 bases. Germline CDR1 and CDR2: MNHEY and SMNVEV (reference sequence). The V segment lost 5 bases and the J segment 6 bases; nucleotides outside the gene matches: 9. CDR3 length equals 14 residues. CDR3 loop: CASSLRQGWAEAFF. The CDR3 DNA reads TGTGCCAGCAGTCTCCGACAGGGCTGGGCTGAAGCTTTCTTT.

The chain's CDR3 is CASSIEFMDSSGANVLTF. The CDR3 bases are TGTGCCAGTAGTATAGAATTTATGGACAGCTCTGGGGCCAACGTCCTGACTTTC. The chain links TRBV19 to TRBJ2-6; TRBD1 is a possible D gene (6 bases). V lost 0 bases, J lost 0 bases, and 12 bases lay in between. The CDR3 loop spans 18 amino acids. CDR1 LNHDA and CDR2 SQIVND come from the germline V gene (reference sequence).

The chain employs TRBV27 and TRBJ2-2; possible D gene TRBD1, 5 bases. Deletions cut 7 bases from V and 6 bases from J, with 6 bases between. Germline CDR1 is MNHEY and CDR2 is SMNVEV (reference sequence). The CDR3 contains 11 residues. The CDR3 region is CASMGPGELFF. As DNA, the CDR3 is TGTGCCAGCATGGGGCCCGGGGAGCTGTTTTTT.